Below are 21 T cell receptor beta chains sequenced from a single sample in a study of shared clonotypes between healthy human individuals. Naive CD8 cells comprised CD45RO-negative, CCR7-positively selected cells, excluding terminally differentiated effector memory CD45RA+ cells. Assay used: immunoSEQ multiplex PCR; TCRdb lists only in-frame clones, some missing. Here the sample spans about 2 million clones, approximately 94% being singletons. Sequenced: naive CD8+ T cells sorted from blood. The receptors originated from a man between 18 and 29 years old in good health.

This chain links TRBV30 with TRBJ1-2, with D hard to call. Germline V lookup: CDR1 GTSNPN, CDR2 SVGIG (reference sequence). V lost 3 bases and J 8 bases, leaving 7 bases between the germline ends. The CDR3 totals 10 residues. The CDR3 sequence: CAWRGLGYTF. CDR3 bases: TGTGCCTGGAGAGGACTGGGCTACACCTTC.

The genes are TRBV5-1 and TRBJ2-7; D unresolved. Germline CDR1 and CDR2: SGHRS and YFSETQ. CDR3 length equals 13 residues. V gave up 5 bases and J gave up 2 bases, with 11 bases separating them. In DNA, the CDR3 is TGCGCCAGCAGTCCGGGCCCCCCCTACGAGCAGTACTTC. The encoded protein is CASSPGPPYEQYF.

CDR3 in DNA: TGCGCCAGCAGCCAACCCCTGGGCGGGAGTGGAGATACGCAGTATTTT. Translated: CASSQPLGGSGDTQYF. The chain links TRBV4-1 to TRBJ2-3; 7 bases match TRBD2. Germline CDR1 and CDR2: MGHRA and YSYEKL. This CDR3 is 16 amino acids long. V shed 2 bases and J 5 bases; nucleotides not matched to a gene: 10.

The rearrangement links TRBV2 to TRBJ2-7; TRBD1 agrees at 9 bases. CDR1 SNHLY and CDR2 FYNNEI come from the germline V gene. The CDR3 covers 14 residues. Trimming at V came to 5 bases and at J to 6 bases, leaving 8 bases not matched to a gene. CDR3 sequence: CASSPRDRVGEQYF. The CDR3 DNA follows: TGTGCCAGCAGTCCCCGGGACAGGGTGGGCGAGCAGTACTTC.

The genes are TRBV27 and TRBJ2-1; 7 bases fit TRBD1. In germline, CDR1 is MNHEY, CDR2 SMNVEV (reference sequence). This CDR3 is 15 amino acids long. Losses at the gene ends were 8 bases for V and 2 bases for J; bases not matched to a gene: 9. The CDR3 loop reads CASGNRGSAYNEQFF. The CDR3 nucleotides are TGTGCCAGCGGAAACAGGGGATCAGCCTACAATGAGCAGTTCTTC.

The V call is TRBV5-4, the J call TRBJ1-6; 9 bases agree with TRBD1. Trimming took 4 bases from V and 5 from J; bases not matched to a gene: 4. The CDR3 loop spans 15 amino acids. The germline V gene has CDR1 SGHNT and CDR2 YYREEE (reference sequence). CDR3 region: CASSGWTGDNSPLHF. Here the CDR3 DNA reads TGTGCCAGCAGCGGGTGGACAGGGGATAATTCACCCCTCCACTTT.

V and J are TRBV27 and TRBJ1-5; D gene unclear. V dropped 5 bases and J dropped 6 bases, with 11 bases sitting between them. The CDR3 has 13 amino acids. The germline V gene has CDR1 MNHEY and CDR2 SMNVEV (reference sequence). The CDR3 reads CASSLVFGQPQHF. For the CDR3, the DNA is TGTGCCAGCAGTCTTGTCTTCGGTCAGCCCCAGCATTTT.

The CDR3 loop reads CASSVLASQYNEQFF. In DNA, the CDR3 is TGTGCCAGCAGCGTGCTAGCGAGCCAATACAATGAGCAGTTCTTC. The gene calls are TRBV9 and TRBJ2-1; D perhaps matches TRBD2 (6 bases). Per germline, CDR1 SGDLS and CDR2 YYNGEE. The CDR3 has 15 residues. V lost 2 bases and J 4 bases, leaving 13 bases between the germline ends.

V is TRBV5-1 and J is TRBJ2-7, with 8 bases aligning to TRBD1. CDR1 SGHRS and CDR2 YFSETQ come from the germline V gene. The length of the CDR3 is 18 residues. J gave up 2 bases and V 4 bases, and 17 bases lay outside the gene matches. As DNA, the CDR3 is TGCGCCAGCAGCCCTTTCCCTCCAAGAACAGGGGGGACCTACGAGCAGTACTTC. It specifies CASSPFPPRTGGTYEQYF.

Details on this clone: The sample has other DNA sequences that encode this CDR3 too. V usage is TRBV6-5 and J usage is TRBJ1-6; no definite D call. The CDR3 is 13 amino acids. Looked up from germline, CDR1 is MNHEY and CDR2 is SVGAGI. Trimming removed 2 bases at V and 7 bases at J, with 6 bases between. CDR3 protein: CASSYAINSPLHF. CDR3 nucleotide sequence: TGTGCCAGCAGTTACGCGATAAATTCACCCCTCCACTTT.

The CDR3 DNA follows: TGCGCCAGCAGCCAAGCGGCGGGGGCGGGGAATGAGCAGTTCTTC. Its protein product is CASSQAAGAGNEQFF. The rearrangement joins TRBV4-1 to TRBJ2-1, with D perhaps matching TRBD2 (7 bases). Germline lookup yields CDR1 MGHRA and CDR2 YSYEKL. V was trimmed by 1 base and J by 7 bases, leaving 14 bases between them. The CDR3 is 15 residues long.

V and J are TRBV15 and TRBJ1-1; D gene ambiguous. The CDR3 loop spans 15 amino acids. In germline, CDR1 is LNHNV, CDR2 YYDKDF (reference sequence). With 0 bases removed from V and 4 bases from J, the gap between germline ends came to 12 bases. The CDR3 DNA reads as TGTGCCACCAGCAGAGATGCGGGGTTGAGCACTGAAGCTTTCTTT. This encodes CATSRDAGLSTEAFF.

V is TRBV5-8 and J is TRBJ1-2; 8 bases are shared with TRBD1. There are 13 residues in the CDR3. Trimming removed 4 bases from V and 5 bases from J; junction bases left unmatched: 4. Germline V gene lookup returns CDR1 SGHTS and CDR2 YDEGEE. CDR3: CASSVGTGYGYTF. For the CDR3, the DNA is TGTGCCAGCAGCGTTGGGACAGGTTATGGCTACACCTTC.

This clone was recorded once. The genes are TRBV4-1 and TRBJ2-1; D unclear. Germline CDR1 and CDR2: MGHRA and YSYEKL. Trimming removed 0 bases at V and 3 bases at J, with 12 bases between. This CDR3 is 16 amino acids long. The CDR3, as DNA: TGCGCCAGCAGCCAAGATTCGGGTAAGAGCTACAATGAGCAGTTCTTC. Its translation is CASSQDSGKSYNEQFF.

This clone was detected once. The rearrangement links TRBV6-5 to TRBJ1-5; the D gene is possibly TRBD1 (6 bases). The germline V and J ends were trimmed by 6 bases and 7 bases, with 19 bases remaining between them. CDR1 is MNHEY and CDR2 is SVGAGI in the germline V gene. This CDR3 is built from 15 residues. The CDR3 nucleotides are TGTGCCAGCAGCCCGTTGTCGGGGGGCGGCCAGCCCCAGCATTTT. It is translated as CASSPLSGGGQPQHF.

The chain uses TRBV6-1 and TRBJ2-1; D is unresolved. Trimming cost V 7 bases and J 4 bases, with 8 bases left between them. Germline V CDR1 and CDR2: MNHNS, SASEGT. The CDR3 is 12 amino acids. CDR3 DNA sequence: TGTGCCAGCATAACAGAATACAATGAGCAGTTCTTC. It yields the protein CASITEYNEQFF.

The chain carries TRBV4-2 and TRBJ2-3; 7 nucleotides match TRBD2. Trimming at V came to 1 base and at J to 8 bases, leaving 3 bases not matched to a gene. Germline V gene data show CDR1 as LGHNA and CDR2 as YNFKEQ. The CDR3 contains 13 residues. The CDR3: CASSQGSGGTQYF. The CDR3 DNA reads TGTGCCAGCAGCCAAGGTTCGGGAGGTACGCAGTATTTT.

V and J are TRBV7-9 and TRBJ2-3, with 12 bases matching TRBD2. Germline V gene sequence: CDR1 SEHNR, CDR2 FQNEAQ (reference sequence). V lost 2 bases, J lost 3 bases, and 3 bases stayed unmatched. This CDR3 comprises 16 residues. Here the CDR3 reads CASSLPGTSGTDTQYF. The CDR3 DNA follows: TGTGCCAGCAGCTTACCAGGGACTAGCGGGACAGATACGCAGTATTTT.

The count of this clone is one. The junction departs from the called germline gene at one end, perhaps through a read error. This specimen includes other DNA sequences encoding the same CDR3. The chain carries TRBV7-7 and TRBJ2-1, with D tentatively TRBD1 or TRBD2 (5 bases each). The CDR3 is 15 amino acids. Germline assignment: CDR1 SSHAT and CDR2 FNYEAQ (reference sequence). The CDR3 bases are TGTGCTAGCAGCCGGGACCTTAGCTCCTACAATGAGCAGTTCTTC. It specifies CASSRDLSSYNEQFF.

The chain employs TRBV11-2 and TRBJ2-5; D ambiguous. CDR1 and CDR2 (germline): SGHAT, FQNNGV. The CDR3 is made up of 11 amino acids. V was clipped by 5 bases and J by 6 bases, with 7 bases between them. CDR3 DNA: TGTGCCAGCAGCCCAGAGAAGACCCAGTACTTC. This gives the protein CASSPEKTQYF.

About this clone: Other DNA sequences in the same sample also yield this CDR3. J is TRBJ2-1 and V is TRBV19, with D perhaps TRBD2 (5 bases). This CDR3 spans 13 amino acids. The germline V gene encodes CDR1 LNHDA and CDR2 SQIVND (reference sequence). Trimming pared 0 bases from V and 10 bases from J, leaving 10 bases between. The CDR3, as DNA: TGTGCCAGTAGTATAGATCTTGAGGGAGAGCAGTTCTTC. This translates into CASSIDLEGEQFF. Based on the CDR3 plus reference TRBV19 and TRBJ2-1, the full variable domain is DGGITQSPKYLFRKEGQNVTLSCEQNLNHDAMYWYRQDPGQGLRLIYYSQIVNDFQKGDIAEGYSVSREKKESFPLTVTSAQKNPTAFYLCASSIDLEGEQFFGPGTRLTVL.